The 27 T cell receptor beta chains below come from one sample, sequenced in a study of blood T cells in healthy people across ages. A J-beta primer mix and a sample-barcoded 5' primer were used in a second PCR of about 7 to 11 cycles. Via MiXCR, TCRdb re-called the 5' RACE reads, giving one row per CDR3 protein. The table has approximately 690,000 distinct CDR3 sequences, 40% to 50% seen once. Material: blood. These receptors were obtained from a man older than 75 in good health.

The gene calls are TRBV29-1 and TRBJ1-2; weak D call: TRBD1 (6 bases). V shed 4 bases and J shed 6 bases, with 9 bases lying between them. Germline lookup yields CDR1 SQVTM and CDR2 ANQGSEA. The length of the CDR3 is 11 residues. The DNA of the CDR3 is TGCAGCGTTGCGGCAGGGGATGGCTACACCTTC. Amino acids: CSVAAGDGYTF.

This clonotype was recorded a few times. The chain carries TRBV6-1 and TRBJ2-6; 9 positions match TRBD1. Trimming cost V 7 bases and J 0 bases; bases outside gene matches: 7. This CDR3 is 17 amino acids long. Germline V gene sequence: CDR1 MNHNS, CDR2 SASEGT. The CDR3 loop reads CASTRSGQGSGANVLTF. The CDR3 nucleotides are TGTGCCAGCACCCGTTCGGGACAGGGCTCTGGGGCCAACGTCCTGACTTTC.

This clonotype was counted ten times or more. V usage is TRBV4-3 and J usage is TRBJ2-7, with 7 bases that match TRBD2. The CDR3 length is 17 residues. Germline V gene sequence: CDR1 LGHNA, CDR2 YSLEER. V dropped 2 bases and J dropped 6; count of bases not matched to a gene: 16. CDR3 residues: CASSQPRTGGHRSEQYF. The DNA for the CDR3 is TGCGCCAGCAGCCAACCTAGGACGGGAGGCCATCGTAGCGAGCAGTACTTC.

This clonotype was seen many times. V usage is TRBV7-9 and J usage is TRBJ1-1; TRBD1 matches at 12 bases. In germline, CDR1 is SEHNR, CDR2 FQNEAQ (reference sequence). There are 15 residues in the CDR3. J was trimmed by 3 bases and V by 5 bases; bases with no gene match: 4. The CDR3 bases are TGTGCCAGCAGCCCTCGGGACAGGGGGCACACTGAAGCTTTCTTT. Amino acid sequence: CASSPRDRGHTEAFF.

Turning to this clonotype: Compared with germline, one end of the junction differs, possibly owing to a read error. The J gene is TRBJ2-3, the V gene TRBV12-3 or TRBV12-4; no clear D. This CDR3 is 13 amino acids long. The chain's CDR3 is CASSQARIDAQYF. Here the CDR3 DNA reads TGTGCCAGCAGCCAAGCCAGAATAGATGCGCAGTATTTT.

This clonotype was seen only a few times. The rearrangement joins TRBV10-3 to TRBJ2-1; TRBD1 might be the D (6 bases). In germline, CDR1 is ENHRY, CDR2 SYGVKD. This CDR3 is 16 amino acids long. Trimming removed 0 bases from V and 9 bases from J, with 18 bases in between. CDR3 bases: TGTGCCATCAGTGAGTCAATGACAGGTTTGTCCGGTGAGCAGTTCTTC. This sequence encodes CAISESMTGLSGEQFF.

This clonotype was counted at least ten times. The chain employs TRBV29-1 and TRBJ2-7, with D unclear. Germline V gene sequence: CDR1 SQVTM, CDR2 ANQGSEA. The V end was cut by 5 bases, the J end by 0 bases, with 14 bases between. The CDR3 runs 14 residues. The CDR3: CSVLQTSSSYEQYF. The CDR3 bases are TGCAGCGTTCTGCAGACCTCCAGCTCCTACGAGCAGTACTTC.

The CDR3 protein is CASSLAPTSGSTDTQYF. The CDR3 nucleotides are TGTGCCAGCAGCTTAGCCCCTACTAGCGGGAGCACAGATACGCAGTATTTT. This sequence joins TRBV7-9 and TRBJ2-3; TRBD2 matches 9 bases. Per the germline V gene, CDR1 is SEHNR and CDR2 is FQNEAQ (reference sequence). CDR3 size: 17 residues. V trimming: 0 bases; J trimming: 0 bases; junction bases outside the gene matches: 4.

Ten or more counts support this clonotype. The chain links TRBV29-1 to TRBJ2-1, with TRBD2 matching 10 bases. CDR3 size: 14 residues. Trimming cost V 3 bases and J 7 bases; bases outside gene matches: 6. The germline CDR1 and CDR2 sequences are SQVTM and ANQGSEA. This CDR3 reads CSVEPGLATNEQFF. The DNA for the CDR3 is TGCAGCGTTGAGCCGGGACTAGCGACAAATGAGCAGTTCTTC.

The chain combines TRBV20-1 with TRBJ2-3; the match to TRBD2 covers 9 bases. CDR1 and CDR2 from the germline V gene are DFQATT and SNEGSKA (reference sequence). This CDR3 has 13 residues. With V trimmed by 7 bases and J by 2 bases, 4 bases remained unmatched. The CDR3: CSGGGRATDTQYF. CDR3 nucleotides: TGCAGTGGAGGCGGGAGGGCCACAGATACGCAGTATTTT.

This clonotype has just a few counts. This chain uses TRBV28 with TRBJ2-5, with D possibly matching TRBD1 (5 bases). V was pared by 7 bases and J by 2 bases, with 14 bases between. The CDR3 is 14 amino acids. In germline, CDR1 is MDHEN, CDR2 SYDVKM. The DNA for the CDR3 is TGTGCCAGCAACTATTCCCCAGGGCAAGAGACCCAGTACTTC. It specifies CASNYSPGQETQYF.

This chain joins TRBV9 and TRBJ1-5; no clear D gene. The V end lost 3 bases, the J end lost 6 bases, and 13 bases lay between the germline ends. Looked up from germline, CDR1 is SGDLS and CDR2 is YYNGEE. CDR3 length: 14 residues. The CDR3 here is CASSERSTLQPQHF. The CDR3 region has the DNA TGTGCCAGCAGCGAACGGTCTACCCTTCAGCCCCAGCATTTT.

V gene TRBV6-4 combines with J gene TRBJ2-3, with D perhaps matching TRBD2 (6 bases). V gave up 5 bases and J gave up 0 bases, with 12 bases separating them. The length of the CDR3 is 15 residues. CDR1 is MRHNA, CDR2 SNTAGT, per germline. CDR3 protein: CASSRRGSSTDTQYF. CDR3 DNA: TGTGCCAGCAGTAGGAGGGGTAGCAGCACAGATACGCAGTATTTT.

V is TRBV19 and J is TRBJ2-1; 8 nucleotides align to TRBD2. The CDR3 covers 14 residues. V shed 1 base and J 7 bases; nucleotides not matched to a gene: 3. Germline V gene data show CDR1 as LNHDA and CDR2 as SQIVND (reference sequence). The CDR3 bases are TGTGCCAGTAGTATAGCGGGAGGGCCGAATGAGCAGTTCTTC. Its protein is CASSIAGGPNEQFF.

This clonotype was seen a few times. The CDR3 region is CASSLGGRRTTSTDTQYF. CDR3 coding DNA: TGTGCCAGCAGCTTGGGAGGGCGACGGACCACTAGCACAGATACGCAGTATTTT. V and J are TRBV5-5 and TRBJ2-3; weak D call: TRBD2 (5 bases). Germline assignment: CDR1 SGHKS and CDR2 YYEKEE (reference sequence). Trimming pared 0 bases from V and 0 bases from J, leaving 17 bases between. The CDR3 sequence is 18 residues long.

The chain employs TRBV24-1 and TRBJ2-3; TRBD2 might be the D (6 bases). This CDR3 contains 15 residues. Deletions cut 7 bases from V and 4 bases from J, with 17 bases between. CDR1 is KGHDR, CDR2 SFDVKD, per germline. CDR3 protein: CATSRAGLGADTQYF. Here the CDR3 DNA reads TGTGCCACCAGCCGAGCGGGCTTGGGCGCAGATACGCAGTATTTT.

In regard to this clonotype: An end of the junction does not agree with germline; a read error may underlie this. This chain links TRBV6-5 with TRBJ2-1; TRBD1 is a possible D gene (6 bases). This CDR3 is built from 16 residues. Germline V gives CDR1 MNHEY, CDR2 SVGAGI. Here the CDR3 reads CASSYSLSTGYKEQFF. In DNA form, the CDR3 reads TGTGCCAGCAGTTACTCGTTGTCGACAGGTTACAAGGAGCAGTTCTTC.

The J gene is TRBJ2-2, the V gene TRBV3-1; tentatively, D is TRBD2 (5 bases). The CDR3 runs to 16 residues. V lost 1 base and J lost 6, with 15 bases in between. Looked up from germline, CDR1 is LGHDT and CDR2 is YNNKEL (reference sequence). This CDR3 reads CASSQAIPSGAGELFF. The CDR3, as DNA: TGTGCCAGCAGCCAAGCCATCCCAAGCGGTGCCGGGGAGCTGTTTTTT.

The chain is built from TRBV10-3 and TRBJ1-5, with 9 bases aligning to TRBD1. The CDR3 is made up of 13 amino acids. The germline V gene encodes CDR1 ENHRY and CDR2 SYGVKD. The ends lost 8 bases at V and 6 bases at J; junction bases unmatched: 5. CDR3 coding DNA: TGTGCCATCGCCCGGGACAGGGCTCAGCCCCAGCATTTT. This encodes CAIARDRAQPQHF.

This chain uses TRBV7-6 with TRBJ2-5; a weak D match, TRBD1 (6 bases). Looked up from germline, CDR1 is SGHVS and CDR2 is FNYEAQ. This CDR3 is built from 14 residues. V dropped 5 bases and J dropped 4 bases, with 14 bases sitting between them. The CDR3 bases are TGTGCCAGCAGCGCGGACAGTTTCGGAGAGACCCAGTACTTC. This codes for CASSADSFGETQYF.

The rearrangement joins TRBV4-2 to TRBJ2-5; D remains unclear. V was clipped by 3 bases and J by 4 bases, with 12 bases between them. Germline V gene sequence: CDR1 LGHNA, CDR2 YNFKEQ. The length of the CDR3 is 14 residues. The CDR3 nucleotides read TGTGCCAGCAGCCAGGGCCGGGTTGGAGAGACCCAGTACTTC. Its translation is CASSQGRVGETQYF.

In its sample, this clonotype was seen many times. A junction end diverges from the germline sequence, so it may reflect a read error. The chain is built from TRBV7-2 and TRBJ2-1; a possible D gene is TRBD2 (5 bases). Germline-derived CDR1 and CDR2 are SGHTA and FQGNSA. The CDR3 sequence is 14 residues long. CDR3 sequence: CASSLALFDNEQFF. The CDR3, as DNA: TGTGCCAGCAGCCTAGCCCTATTCGACAATGAGCAGTTCTTC.

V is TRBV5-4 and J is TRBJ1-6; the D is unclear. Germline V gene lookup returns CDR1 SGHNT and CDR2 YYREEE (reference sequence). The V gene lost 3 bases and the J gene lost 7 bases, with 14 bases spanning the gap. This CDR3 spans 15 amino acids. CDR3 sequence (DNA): TGTGCCAGCAGCTGGAGAGCAGGTGGCAATTCACCCCTCCACTTT. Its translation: CASSWRAGGNSPLHF.

CDR3 sequence (DNA): TGCAGTGCTAGAGTTCGTGACTATGGCTACACCTTC. This translates into CSARVRDYGYTF. This rearrangement joins TRBV20-1 to TRBJ1-2; D gene uncertain. V lost 1 base to trimming and J lost 3 bases, with 6 bases between them. The CDR3 contains 12 residues. The germline V gene encodes CDR1 DFQATT and CDR2 SNEGSKA (reference sequence).

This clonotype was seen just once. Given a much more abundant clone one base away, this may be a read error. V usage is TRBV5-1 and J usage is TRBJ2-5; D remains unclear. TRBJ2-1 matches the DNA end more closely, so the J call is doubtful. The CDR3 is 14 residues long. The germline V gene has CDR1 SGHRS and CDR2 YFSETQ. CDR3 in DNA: TGCGCCAGCAGCTTGGGTGACTCTCAAGAGACCCAGTTCTTC. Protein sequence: CASSLGDSQETQFF.

The CDR3 bases are TGCGCCAGCAGCTTAGGACCGGCGACGCTAGGCTACACCTTC. Translation gives CASSLGPATLGYTF. The chain is built from TRBV5-1 and TRBJ1-2; D is ambiguous. V lost 2 bases, J lost 8 bases, and 16 bases lay in between. Germline V gene sequence: CDR1 SGHRS, CDR2 YFSETQ. This CDR3 has 14 amino acids.

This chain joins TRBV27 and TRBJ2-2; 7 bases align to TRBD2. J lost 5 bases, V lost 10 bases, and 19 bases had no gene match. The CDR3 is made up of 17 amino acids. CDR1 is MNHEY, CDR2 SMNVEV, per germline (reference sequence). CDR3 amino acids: CATIGLPGTTETGELFF. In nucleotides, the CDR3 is TGTGCCACCATTGGCCTACCTGGGACTACTGAAACCGGGGAGCTGTTTTTT.